Each of the 24 T cell receptor beta chains below was sequenced from the same sample in a study of blood T cell repertoires in COVID-19. Only in-frame clones appear in the TCRdb table, and some are missing; sequencing was by immunoSEQ multiplex PCR. The top ten clones hold roughly 2.6% of a sample with approximately 75,000 clones, over 65% of them seen once. The sequenced sample consisted of peripheral blood. These receptors came from a human donor with acute or convalescent COVID-19. The donor label of this sample is uncertain.

The chain is built from TRBV27 and TRBJ2-1, with D possibly being TRBD1 (6 bases). The CDR3 has 15 amino acids. Germline V gene lookup returns CDR1 MNHEY and CDR2 SMNVEV (reference sequence). Trimming took 5 bases from V and 5 from J, leaving 16 bases between them. As DNA, the CDR3 is TGTGCCAGCAGTCTACAAGGGGGTTCCCACAATGAGCAGTTCTTC. Protein: CASSLQGGSHNEQFF.

This clone was counted once. V is TRBV2 and J is TRBJ2-4, with a weak D call TRBD2 (6 bases). CDR3 size: 16 residues. The V and J ends lost 6 bases and 5 bases respectively, with 20 bases between them. Per the germline V gene, CDR1 is SNHLY and CDR2 is FYNNEI. The CDR3 is CASRPRQLTSQNIQYF. The DNA for the CDR3 is TGTGCCAGCAGACCCAGACAGTTGACTAGTCAAAACATTCAGTACTTC.

The chain has TRBV3-1 (or the pseudogene TRBV3-2) and TRBJ2-7, with D perhaps matching TRBD1 (6 bases). V lost 3 bases, J lost 3 bases, and 18 bases lay in between. Germline CDR1 and CDR2: LGHDT and YNNKEL (reference sequence). This CDR3 is built from 16 residues. The CDR3 region has the DNA TGTGCCAGCAGCCATAACAGGGAGTTCTTAAGCTACGAGCAGTACGTC. It codes for CASSHNREFLSYEQYV.

The gene calls are TRBV28 and TRBJ1-2; D perhaps matches TRBD1 (6 bases). The CDR3 totals 19 residues. The germline V and J ends were trimmed by 7 bases and 2 bases, with 29 bases remaining between them. The V gene's germline CDR1 is MDHEN and CDR2 SYDVKM. The CDR3 spells CASTGPGHGEFRKNYGYTF. The CDR3 nucleotides read TGTGCCAGCACTGGGCCGGGACATGGGGAATTCAGGAAAAACTATGGCTACACCTTC.

This clone was counted a few times. The chain joins TRBV7-8 to TRBJ1-1; D remains ambiguous. V gave up 5 bases and J gave up 0 bases, with 19 bases separating them. CDR1 and CDR2 from the germline V gene are SGHVS and FQNEAQ. The CDR3 runs 17 residues. The CDR3 loop reads CASSPARVSRVNTEAFF. DNA of the CDR3: TGTGCCAGCAGCCCAGCGAGAGTCTCTCGGGTGAACACTGAAGCTTTCTTT.

This chain joins TRBV15 and TRBJ2-1; D may be TRBD1 (6 bases). The ends were cut back, 2 bases at V and 0 bases at J, with 11 bases in the middle. Per the germline V gene, CDR1 is LNHNV and CDR2 is YYDKDF (reference sequence). The CDR3 has 16 amino acids. The CDR3 is CATSRQQGLSYNEQFF. Here the CDR3 DNA reads TGTGCCACCAGCAGACAACAGGGTCTCTCCTACAATGAGCAGTTCTTC. Full variable domain (remainder filled in from reference TRBV15 and TRBJ2-1): DAMVIQNPRYQVTQFGKPVTLSCSQTLNHNVMYWYQQKSSQAPKLLFHYYDKDFNNEADTPDNFQSRRPNTSFCFLDIRSPGLGDTAMYLCATSRQQGLSYNEQFFGPGTRLTVL.

The chain joins TRBV7-2 to TRBJ1-2, with D tentatively TRBD1 (6 bases). The CDR3 is 14 amino acids. CDR1 is SGHTA and CDR2 is FQGNSA in the germline V gene. The V end was cut by 5 bases, the J end by 8 bases, with 18 bases between. CDR3 coding DNA: TGTGCCAGCAGCGAGGACAGTGGTCGGGAAGGCTACACCTTC. Protein sequence: CASSEDSGREGYTF.

V gene TRBV11-2 combines with J gene TRBJ2-5; the D is unclear. V was trimmed by 3 bases and J by 4 bases, leaving 6 bases between them. The germline V gene encodes CDR1 SGHAT and CDR2 FQNNGV. The CDR3 is 12 residues long. The chain's CDR3 is CASSFGRETQYF. In DNA form, the CDR3 reads TGTGCCAGCAGCTTTGGGCGAGAGACCCAGTACTTC. The whole variable domain, filled in from reference TRBV11-2 and TRBJ2-5, reads EAGVAQSPRYKIIEKRQSVAFWCNPISGHATLYWYQQILGQGPKLLIQFQNNGVVDDSQLPKDRFSAERLKGVDSTLKIQPAKLEDSAVYLCASSFGRETQYFGPGTRLLVL.

The chain uses TRBV5-6 and TRBJ1-6, with D possibly matching TRBD1 (5 bases). Trimming removed 2 bases from V and 0 bases from J, with 9 bases in between. Germline V gives CDR1 SGHDT, CDR2 YYEEEE. The CDR3 runs 16 residues. Written as DNA, the CDR3 is TGTGCCAGCAGCTTCTGGGGCATCTCCTATAATTCACCCCTCCACTTT. Translating gives CASSFWGISYNSPLHF.

V usage is TRBV5-5 and J usage is TRBJ2-3; TRBD2 might be the D (6 bases). Germline loops: CDR1 SGHKS, CDR2 YYEKEE (reference sequence). Trimming took 4 bases from V and 6 from J, leaving 18 bases between them. The CDR3 spans 15 residues. CDR3: CASSPGSSVTDTQYF. DNA of the CDR3: TGTGCCAGCAGCCCCGGCTCTAGCGTAACGGATACGCAGTATTTT.

This chain links TRBV6-5 with TRBJ2-3, with D unclear. Germline loops: CDR1 MNHEY, CDR2 SVGAGI. This CDR3 contains 13 residues. Trimming pared 2 bases from V and 3 bases from J, leaving 6 bases between. The CDR3 loop reads CASSYTRTDTQYF. Written as DNA, the CDR3 is TGTGCCAGCAGTTACACCAGAACAGATACGCAGTATTTT.

J is TRBJ2-7 and V is TRBV19, with 8 bases lining up with TRBD2. This CDR3 comprises 15 residues. Germline CDR1 reads LNHDA; CDR2 reads SQIVND (reference sequence). The V gene end was trimmed by 6 bases and the J gene end by 6 bases; junction bases not matched to a gene: 13. CDR3 sequence: CASSPRTSNLGEQYF. CDR3 sequence (DNA): TGTGCCAGTAGCCCCCGGACTAGCAACTTAGGCGAGCAGTACTTC.

This chain connects TRBV19 to TRBJ2-1; 14 nucleotides match TRBD2. The CDR3 runs to 16 residues. J gave up 8 bases and V 3 bases, and 6 bases lay outside the gene matches. Germline-derived CDR1 and CDR2 are LNHDA and SQIVND (reference sequence). For the CDR3, the DNA is TGTGCCAGTAGTATCCGGACTAGCGGGAGGTTGCATGAGCAGTTCTTC. Encoded protein: CASSIRTSGRLHEQFF. Filled out from reference TRBV19 and TRBJ2-1, the complete variable domain reads DGGITQSPKYLFRKEGQNVTLSCEQNLNHDAMYWYRQDPGQGLRLIYYSQIVNDFQKGDIAEGYSVSREKKESFPLTVTSAQKNPTAFYLCASSIRTSGRLHEQFFGPGTRLTVL.

The chain combines TRBV19 with TRBJ2-2; 8 nucleotides match TRBD2. The CDR3 contains 16 residues. The V and J ends lost 4 bases and 4 bases, in that order; junction bases with no gene match: 8. Germline CDR1 LNHDA, CDR2 SQIVND (reference sequence). CDR3 sequence: CASSNSGTRLTGELFF. The CDR3 DNA reads TGTGCCAGTAGTAACTCCGGGACTAGACTCACCGGGGAGCTGTTTTTT.

J is TRBJ1-2 and V is TRBV6-5; 7 nucleotides line up with TRBD1. The CDR3 loop spans 16 amino acids. Germline CDR1 MNHEY, CDR2 SVGAGI. The trim removed 0 bases at V and 7 bases at J, leaving 11 bases unmatched. The CDR3 region has the DNA TGTGCCAGCAGTTACTCGACTACGACAGGGTCGGGTGGCTACACCTTC. It translates to CASSYSTTTGSGGYTF.

The sample holds one count of this clone. This chain uses TRBV11-2 with TRBJ1-5; D remains ambiguous. Germline CDR1 SGHAT, CDR2 FQNNGV. The CDR3 sequence is 14 residues long. V was clipped by 5 bases and J by 6 bases, with 14 bases between them. In DNA, the CDR3 is TGTGCCAGCAGCCCCCTCGGGAGGAGTCAGCCCCAGCATTTT. Protein: CASSPLGRSQPQHF. Full variable domain (rest looked up from reference TRBV11-2 and TRBJ1-5): EAGVAQSPRYKIIEKRQSVAFWCNPISGHATLYWYQQILGQGPKLLIQFQNNGVVDDSQLPKDRFSAERLKGVDSTLKIQPAKLEDSAVYLCASSPLGRSQPQHFGDGTRLSIL.

The chain links TRBV24-1 to TRBJ2-1, with D maybe TRBD2 (6 bases). The V end was cut by 3 bases, the J end by 6 bases, with 11 bases between. CDR3 length equals 14 residues. Germline V gene data show CDR1 as KGHDR and CDR2 as SFDVKD. The CDR3 sequence: CATSDPGLSNEQFF. Written as DNA, the CDR3 is TGTGCCACCAGTGATCCTGGACTAAGCAATGAGCAGTTCTTC.

This chain links TRBV5-1 with TRBJ2-7, with D possibly TRBD2 on 6 matching bases. This CDR3 contains 15 residues. In germline, CDR1 is SGHRS, CDR2 YFSETQ. The ends were cut back, 0 bases at V and 2 bases at J, with 12 bases in the middle. For the CDR3, the DNA is TGCGCCAGCAGCTTGGTTGGCGGGAAGACCTACGAGCAGTACTTC. Amino acid sequence: CASSLVGGKTYEQYF.

This clone was seen only a few times. The rearrangement joins TRBV10-3 to TRBJ2-5; maybe TRBD1 (5 bases). In germline, CDR1 is ENHRY, CDR2 SYGVKD. Trimming left V 6 bases short and J 3 bases short, with 11 bases between. The CDR3 has 13 residues. This chain's CDR3 is CAISKTREETQYF. The DNA of the CDR3 is TGTGCCATCAGCAAGACCAGGGAAGAGACCCAGTACTTC.

This chain joins TRBV19 and TRBJ1-4; D is unresolved. The CDR3 has 12 residues. V gave up 3 bases and J gave up 7 bases, with 6 bases separating them. Germline V gene data show CDR1 as LNHDA and CDR2 as SQIVND (reference sequence). DNA of the CDR3: TGTGCCAGTAGTATCGTCCGTGAAAAACTGTTTTTT. It encodes CASSIVREKLFF.

J is TRBJ2-3 and V is TRBV7-2, with TRBD2 matching 7 bases. CDR3 length equals 14 residues. With V trimmed by 5 bases and J by 6 bases, 8 bases remained unmatched. Germline assignment: CDR1 SGHTA and CDR2 FQGNSA. The CDR3 loop is CASSTGGSSDTQYF. DNA of the CDR3: TGTGCCAGCAGCACCGGCGGGAGTTCGGATACGCAGTATTTT.

CDR3 nucleotide sequence: TGTGCCACCAGGAGGGCCCTGGGCGAGCAGTACTTC. This encodes CATRRALGEQYF. The chain recombines TRBV12-3 or TRBV12-4 with TRBJ2-7; a weak D match, TRBD2 (6 bases). The ends were cut back, 10 bases at V and 6 bases at J, with 16 bases in the middle. The CDR3 consists of 12 residues.

This chain connects TRBV24-1 to TRBJ2-1, with a weak D call TRBD1 (6 bases). Germline CDR1 reads KGHDR; CDR2 reads SFDVKD. This CDR3 spans 16 amino acids. Trimming shortened V by 4 bases and J by 0 bases, and 12 bases separated the two germline ends. CDR3 in DNA: TGTGCCACCAGTGACCCGGGACACAGCTCCTACAATGAGCAGTTCTTC. Encoded protein: CATSDPGHSSYNEQFF.

The chain combines TRBV5-1 with TRBJ2-5, with 10 bases lining up with TRBD2. The V gene's germline CDR1 is SGHRS and CDR2 YFSETQ. The CDR3 is made up of 15 amino acids. V was pared by 3 bases and J by 2 bases, with 4 bases of the junction left unmatched. The CDR3 DNA reads TGCGCCAGCAGCTGGAAACTAGCGGGGCAAGAGACCCAGTACTTC. It specifies CASSWKLAGQETQYF.